This T cell receptor (beta chain) is from a study of tumor and adjacent non-tumor tissue in lung cancer. Overall study context: Approximately 4 million productive TCRbeta reads were obtained per sample on average. Study results and caveats: Normal lung showed higher cumulative top 100 clone frequency than tumor.

Germline CDR1 and CDR2: MNHEY and SVGAGI. The CDR3 is made up of 13 amino acids. In regard to this clonotype: Its antigen is unknown. Sequence at one end of the junction differs from germline and may be a read error.

A modified ARM-PCR protocol with three rounds of nested PCR amplified TCRbeta. TCRdb called the multiplex PCR reads again in MiXCR, with one record for every CDR3 protein. The sample contains 65,000 to 90,000 distinct CDR3 sequences, roughly 80% of which appear only once. No cell sorting was done before RNA was extracted from the tissue. Newly diagnosed lung cancer patients had thoracic surgery in China, August–November 2014, without prior chemotherapy. The source is a woman aged 45-59 years with non-small cell lung cancer. The chain combines TRBV6-5 with TRBJ2-1, with no clear D. Input material: lung tumor tissue. CDR3 region: CVSSYSTFGEQFF. The CDR3 DNA reads as TGTGTCAGCAGTTACTCTACTTTTGGTGAGCAGTTCTTC.